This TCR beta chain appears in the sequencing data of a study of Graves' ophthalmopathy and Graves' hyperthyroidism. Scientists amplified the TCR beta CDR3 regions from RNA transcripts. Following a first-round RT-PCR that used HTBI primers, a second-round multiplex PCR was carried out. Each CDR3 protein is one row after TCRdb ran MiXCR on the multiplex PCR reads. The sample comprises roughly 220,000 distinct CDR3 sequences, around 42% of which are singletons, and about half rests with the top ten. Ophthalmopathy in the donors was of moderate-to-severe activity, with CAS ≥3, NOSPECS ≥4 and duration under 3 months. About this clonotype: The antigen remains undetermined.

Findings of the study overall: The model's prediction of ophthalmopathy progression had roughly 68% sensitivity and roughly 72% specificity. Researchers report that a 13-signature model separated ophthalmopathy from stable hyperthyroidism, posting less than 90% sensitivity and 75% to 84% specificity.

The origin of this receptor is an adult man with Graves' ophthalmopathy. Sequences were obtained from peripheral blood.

For the CDR3, the DNA is TGTGCCATCAGTGAAGGACAGGCCTACGAGCAGTACTTC. Its translation is CAISEGQAYEQYF. The chain carries TRBV10-3 and TRBJ2-7; 7 nucleotides match TRBD1. There are 13 residues in the CDR3. The germline V gene encodes CDR1 ENHRY and CDR2 SYGVKD. Unmatched junction bases numbered 1, after V lost 3 bases and J lost 2 bases.